This T cell receptor beta chain was retrieved from a study of glioma-infiltrating T cells after dendritic cell vaccination. Across the whole study: Patients received autologous tumor lysate-pulsed dendritic cell vaccination between about 2002 and 2013.

Libraries were prepared by immunoSEQ multiplex PCR; TCRdb keeps only in-frame clonotypes and omits some of them. The repertoire includes more than 95,000 clones, around 81% of them detected once, and over 9.5% sits in the top ten. Sequencing used blood, obtained before dendritic cell vaccination. This receptor was taken from a human donor with glioblastoma.

Here the CDR3 reads CASSLGQSYEQYF. The CDR3 DNA reads as TGTGCCAGCAGTTTAGGACAGAGCTACGAGCAGTACTTC. This rearrangement joins TRBV27 to TRBJ2-7; D possibly corresponds to TRBD1 (6 bases). V was cut by 2 bases and J by 3 bases, with 8 bases left in between. The CDR3 contains 13 residues. Germline loops: CDR1 MNHEY, CDR2 SMNVEV (reference sequence).